This T cell receptor (beta chain) emerged from a study of blood T cells in healthy people across ages. CDR1 is SGHTA, CDR2 FQGNSA, per germline. Deletions cut 5 bases from V and 2 bases from J, with 10 bases between. The CDR3 has 13 amino acids. Regarding the study as a whole: The unsorted PBMCs prevented any conclusive comparison of naive versus antigen-experienced cells. Estimates of total diversity, which came from one million sequenced T cells, were considered to be underestimates. In long-lived donors, naive CD4+ cell counts and diversity exceeded those of aged donors.

Concerning this clonotype itself: The target antigen is unknown.

The total RNA that was extracted per sample amounted to at least 5.5 micrograms. PCR was performed a second time for about 6 to 12 cycles using a sample-barcoded 5' primer and a J-beta primer mix. TCRdb reanalysed the 5' RACE reads using MiXCR and keeps one entry per CDR3 protein. Of approximately 1.5 million distinct CDR3 sequences listed, about 32% are singletons. The sequenced material came from blood. The source is a young woman in good health. The J gene is TRBJ2-7, the V gene TRBV7-2; D unresolved. CDR3: CASSDHWTYEQYF. CDR3 nucleotide sequence: TGTGCCAGCAGCGACCACTGGACCTACGAGCAGTACTTC.